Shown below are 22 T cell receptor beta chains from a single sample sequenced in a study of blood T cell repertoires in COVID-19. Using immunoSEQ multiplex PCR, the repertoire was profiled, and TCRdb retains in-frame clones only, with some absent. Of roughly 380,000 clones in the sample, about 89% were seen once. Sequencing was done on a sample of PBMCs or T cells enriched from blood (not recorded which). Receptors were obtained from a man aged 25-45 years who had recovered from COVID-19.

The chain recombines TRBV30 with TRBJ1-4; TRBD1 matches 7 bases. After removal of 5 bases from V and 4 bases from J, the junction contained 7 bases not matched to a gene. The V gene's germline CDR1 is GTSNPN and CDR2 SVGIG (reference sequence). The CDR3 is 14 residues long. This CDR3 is CAWGKGADNEKLFF. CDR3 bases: TGTGCCTGGGGGAAGGGGGCGGATAATGAAAAACTGTTTTTT.

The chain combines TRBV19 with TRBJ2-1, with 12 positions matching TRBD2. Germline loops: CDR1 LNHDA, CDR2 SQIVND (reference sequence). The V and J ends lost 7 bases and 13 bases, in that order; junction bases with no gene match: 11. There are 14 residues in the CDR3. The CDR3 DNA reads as TGTGCCAGTACCCCAGCGGGACTAGCGGGTCTTCAGTTCTTC. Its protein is CASTPAGLAGLQFF.

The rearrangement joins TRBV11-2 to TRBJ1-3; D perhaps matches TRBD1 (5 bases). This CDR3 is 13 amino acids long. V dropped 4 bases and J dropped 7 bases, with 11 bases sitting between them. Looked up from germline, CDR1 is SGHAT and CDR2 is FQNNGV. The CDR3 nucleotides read TGTGCCAGCAGCTCACGACAGTACAACACCATATATTTT. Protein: CASSSRQYNTIYF.

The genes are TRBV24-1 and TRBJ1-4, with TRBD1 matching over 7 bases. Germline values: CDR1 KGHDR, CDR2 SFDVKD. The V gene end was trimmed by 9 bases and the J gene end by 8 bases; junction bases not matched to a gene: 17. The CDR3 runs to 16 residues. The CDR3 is CATFSFRGQMDEKLFF. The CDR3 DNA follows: TGTGCCACCTTTTCGTTTCGGGGACAGATGGACGAAAAACTGTTTTTT.

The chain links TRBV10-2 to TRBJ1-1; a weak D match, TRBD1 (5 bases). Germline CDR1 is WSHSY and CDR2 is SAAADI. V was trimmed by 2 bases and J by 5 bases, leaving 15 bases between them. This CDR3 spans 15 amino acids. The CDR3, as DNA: TGCGCCAGCAGTGAGACCCAGTCCGGGGGGACTGAAGCTTTCTTT. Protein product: CASSETQSGGTEAFF.

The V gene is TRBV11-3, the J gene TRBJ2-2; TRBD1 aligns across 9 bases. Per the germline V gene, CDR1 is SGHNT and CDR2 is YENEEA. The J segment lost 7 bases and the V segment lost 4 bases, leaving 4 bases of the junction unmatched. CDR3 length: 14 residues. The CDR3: CASSWTGASGELFF. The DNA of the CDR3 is TGTGCCAGCAGCTGGACAGGGGCTAGCGGGGAGCTGTTTTTT.

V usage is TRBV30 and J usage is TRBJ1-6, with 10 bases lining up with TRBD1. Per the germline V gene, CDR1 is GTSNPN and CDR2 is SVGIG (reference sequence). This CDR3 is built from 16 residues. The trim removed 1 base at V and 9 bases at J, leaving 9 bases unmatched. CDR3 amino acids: CAWSGGQGRGVSPLHF. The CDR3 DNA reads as TGTGCCTGGAGTGGGGGACAGGGGAGGGGAGTTTCACCCCTCCACTTT.

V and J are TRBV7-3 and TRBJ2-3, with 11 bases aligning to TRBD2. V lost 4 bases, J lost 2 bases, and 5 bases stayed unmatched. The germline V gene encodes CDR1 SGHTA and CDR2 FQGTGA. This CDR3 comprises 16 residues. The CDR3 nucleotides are TGTGCCAGCAGCTCCCTAGCGGGGGGAGCCACAGATACGCAGTATTTT. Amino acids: CASSSLAGGATDTQYF.

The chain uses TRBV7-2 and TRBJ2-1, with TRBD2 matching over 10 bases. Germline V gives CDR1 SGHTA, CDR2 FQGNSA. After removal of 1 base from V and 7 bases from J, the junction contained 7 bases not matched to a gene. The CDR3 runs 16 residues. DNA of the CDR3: TGTGCCAGCAGCTTAGTAGCGGGGGGTACTATAAATGAGCAGTTCTTC. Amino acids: CASSLVAGGTINEQFF.

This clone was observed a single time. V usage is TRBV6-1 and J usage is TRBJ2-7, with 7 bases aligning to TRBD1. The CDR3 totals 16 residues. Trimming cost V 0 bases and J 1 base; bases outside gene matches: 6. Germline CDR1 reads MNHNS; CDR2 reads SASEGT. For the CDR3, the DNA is TGTGCCAGCAGTGAAGCGGAACAGGGGTTGTCCTACGAGCAGTACTTC. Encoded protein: CASSEAEQGLSYEQYF.

The CDR3 sequence: CASSPVGGNQPQHF. The CDR3 bases are TGCGCCAGCAGCCCGGTGGGGGGAAATCAGCCCCAGCATTTT. This sequence joins TRBV5-1 and TRBJ1-5, with a tentative D call TRBD1 (5 bases). Deletions cut 4 bases from V and 4 bases from J, with 12 bases between. The CDR3 loop spans 14 amino acids. The germline gives CDR1 SGHRS, CDR2 YFSETQ.

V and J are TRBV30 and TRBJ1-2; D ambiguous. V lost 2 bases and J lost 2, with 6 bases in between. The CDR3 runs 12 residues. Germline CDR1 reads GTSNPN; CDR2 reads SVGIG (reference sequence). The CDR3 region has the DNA TGTGCCTGGAGTCCCAGGAACTATGGCTACACCTTC. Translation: CAWSPRNYGYTF.

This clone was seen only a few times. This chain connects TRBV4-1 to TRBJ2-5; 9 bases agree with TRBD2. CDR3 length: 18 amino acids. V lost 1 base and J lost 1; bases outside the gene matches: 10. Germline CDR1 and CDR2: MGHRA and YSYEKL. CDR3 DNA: TGCGCCAGCAGCCAAGGGGGGAAAAGCGGGGGGCCCCAAGAGACCCAGTACTTC. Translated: CASSQGGKSGGPQETQYF.

As DNA, the CDR3 is TGTGCCAGCAGCTTAGGGGGCAAGGTCTGGTTCACAGATACGCAGTATTTT. Its protein product is CASSLGGKVWFTDTQYF. This chain uses TRBV7-8 with TRBJ2-3, with a weak D call TRBD1 (5 bases). The germline CDR1 and CDR2 sequences are SGHVS and FQNEAQ. The CDR3 is 17 residues long. Trimming removed 1 base at V and 2 bases at J, with 16 bases between.

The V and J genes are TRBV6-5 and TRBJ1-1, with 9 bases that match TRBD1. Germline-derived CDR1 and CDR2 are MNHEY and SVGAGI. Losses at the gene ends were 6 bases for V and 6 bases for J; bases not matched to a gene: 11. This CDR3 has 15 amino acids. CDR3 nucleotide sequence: TGTGCCAGCAGATCGACAGGGGGAGGATCGGCTGAAGCTTTCTTT. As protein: CASRSTGGGSAEAFF.

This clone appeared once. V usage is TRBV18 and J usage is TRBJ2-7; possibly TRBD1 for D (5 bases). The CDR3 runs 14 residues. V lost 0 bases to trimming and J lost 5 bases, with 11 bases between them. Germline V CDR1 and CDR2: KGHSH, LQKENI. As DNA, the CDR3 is TGTGCCAGCTCACCACCGGCGCAGGGCGACGAGCAGTACTTC. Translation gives CASSPPAQGDEQYF.

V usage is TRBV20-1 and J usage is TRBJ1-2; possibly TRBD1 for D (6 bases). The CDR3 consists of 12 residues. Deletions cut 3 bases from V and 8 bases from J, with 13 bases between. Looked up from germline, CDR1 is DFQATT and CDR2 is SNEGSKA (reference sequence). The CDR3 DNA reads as TGCAGTGCTAGTTACGGGACAAGCGGCTACACCTTC. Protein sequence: CSASYGTSGYTF.

CDR3 region: CASSSRQGNIQYF. CDR3 in DNA: TGTGCCAGCAGCTCCAGACAGGGAAACATTCAGTACTTC. The chain combines TRBV7-9 with TRBJ2-4; 7 positions match TRBD1. CDR3 length: 13 residues. V lost 4 bases to trimming and J lost 6 bases; unmatched junction nucleotides: 3. CDR1 is SEHNR and CDR2 is FQNEAQ in the germline V gene (reference sequence). The full variable domain, in which reference TRBV7-9 and TRBJ2-4 provide the parts outside the CDR3, is DTGVSQNPRHKITKRGQNVTFRCDPISEHNRLYWYRQTLGQGPEFLTYFQNEAQLEKSRLLSDRFSAERPKGSFSTLEIQRTEQGDSAMYLCASSSRQGNIQYFGAGTRLSVL.

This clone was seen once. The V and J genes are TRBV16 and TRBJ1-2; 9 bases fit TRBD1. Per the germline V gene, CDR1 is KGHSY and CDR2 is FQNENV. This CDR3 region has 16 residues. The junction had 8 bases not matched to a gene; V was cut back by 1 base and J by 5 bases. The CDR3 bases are TGTGCCAGCAGCCAATTCGCACAGGGGGCTGGGTATGGCTACACCTTC. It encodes CASSQFAQGAGYGYTF.

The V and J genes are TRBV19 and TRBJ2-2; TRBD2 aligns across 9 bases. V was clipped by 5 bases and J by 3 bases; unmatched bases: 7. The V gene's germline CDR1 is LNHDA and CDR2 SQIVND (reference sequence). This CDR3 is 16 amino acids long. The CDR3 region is CASSALAGLDTGELFF. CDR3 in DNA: TGTGCCAGTAGTGCCCTAGCGGGGTTGGACACCGGGGAGCTGTTTTTT.

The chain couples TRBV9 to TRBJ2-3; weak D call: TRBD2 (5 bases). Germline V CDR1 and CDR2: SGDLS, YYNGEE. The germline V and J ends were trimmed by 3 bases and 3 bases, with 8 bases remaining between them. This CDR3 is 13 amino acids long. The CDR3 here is CASSAWETDTQYF. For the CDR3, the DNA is TGTGCCAGCAGCGCCTGGGAGACAGATACGCAGTATTTT.

CDR3 residues: CASSQGGAGMTDTQYF. CDR3 DNA sequence: TGCGCCAGCAGCCAAGGAGGAGCGGGGATGACAGATACGCAGTATTTT. J is TRBJ2-3 and V is TRBV4-3, with 7 bases aligning to TRBD2. V gave up 1 base and J gave up 3 bases; unmatched junction bases: 7. The CDR3 contains 16 residues. The germline CDR1 and CDR2 sequences are LGHNA and YSLEER.